This T cell receptor (beta chain) is from a study of cytomegalovirus exposure and HLA in healthy donors. PCR was performed using 60 Vbeta and 13 Jbeta primers. This table comes from immunoSEQ multiplex PCR, and its TCRdb copy is limited to in-frame clones, with some not included. The sample records fewer than 200,000 clones, about three quarters being singletons. CDR1 is MNHEY and CDR2 is SMNVEV in the germline V gene (reference sequence). The V end was cut by 4 bases, the J end by 5 bases, with 9 bases between. This CDR3 is built from 13 residues. The rearrangement uses TRBV27 and TRBJ1-5, with D uncertain. The sample consisted of PBMCs. This TCR derives from a girl under 18 in good health and CMV-seronegative. The CDR3 sequence is CASSSDIDQPQHF. CDR3 DNA sequence: TGTGCCAGCAGTTCCGACATAGATCAGCCCCAGCATTTT.